This TCR beta chain comes out of a study of shared clonotypes between healthy human individuals. Study summary: CD4 naive cells filled three plates per donor, CD4 memory three, CD8 naive two and CD8 memory one. Study outcomes and limitations: An expected dependence of interdonor clonotype sharing on sequencing depth was noted.

The J segment lost 12 bases and the V segment lost 2 bases, leaving 13 bases of the junction unmatched. This CDR3 is 15 amino acids long. In germline, CDR1 is MNHEY, CDR2 SMNVEV (reference sequence). Naive CD8 cells comprised CD45RO-negative, CCR7-positively selected cells, excluding terminally differentiated effector memory CD45RA+ cells. Everyone who donated was a Caucasian adult who lived in Nashville, Tennessee. Sequencing was performed with immunoSEQ multiplex PCR; in TCRdb, only in-frame clones are kept and a portion is missing. The top ten clones hold over 0.09% of a sample with roughly 590,000 clones, over 95% of them seen once. Comment on this clone: Its antigen is undetermined.

The TCR originated in a young woman in good health. The J gene is TRBJ2-1, the V gene TRBV27; 7 positions match TRBD2. The sequenced sample consisted of naive CD8+ T cells sorted from blood. CDR3 residues: CASSLGDYSRTGQFF. The CDR3, as DNA: TGTGCCAGCAGTTTAGGGGACTACTCACGAACCGGGCAGTTCTTC.